The 27 T cell receptor beta chains in this list originate from one sample, sequenced in a study of T cell repertoires in cytomegalovirus infection. TCRdb reprocessed the reads via MiXCR and lists one record per CDR3 protein. The table lists approximately 500,000 distinct CDR3 sequences, approximately 11% of them singletons. Sequencing was carried out using PBMCs. The source of these receptors is a human donor in good health (CMV status not recorded). Some clones in this sample may be carry-over from other donors' samples.

This clonotype appeared many times. The CDR3 protein is CASSYQTGPETQYF. Written as DNA, the CDR3 is TGTGCCAGCAGTTACCAGACAGGGCCAGAGACCCAGTACTTC. V is TRBV6-5 and J is TRBJ2-5, with 7 bases fitting TRBD1. The CDR3 sequence is 14 residues long. Germline V gene lookup returns CDR1 MNHEY and CDR2 SVGAGI. V shed 2 bases, J shed 4 bases, and the junction held 4 bases outside the gene matches.

This clonotype turned up a few times. The CDR3 sequence: CASSSAGAPYNEQFF. The DNA of the CDR3 is TGTGCCAGCAGTTCAGCGGGAGCGCCGTACAATGAGCAGTTCTTC. This sequence joins TRBV28 and TRBJ2-1; 8 bases agree with TRBD2. Germline CDR1 MDHEN, CDR2 SYDVKM. This CDR3 has 15 amino acids. The J segment lost 4 bases and the V segment lost 4 bases, leaving 6 bases of the junction unmatched.

This clonotype was found many times. This chain connects TRBV4-1 to TRBJ1-2; no definite D call. V dropped 0 bases and J dropped 3 bases, with 17 bases sitting between them. Germline V lookup: CDR1 MGHRA, CDR2 YSYEKL. The CDR3 consists of 17 residues. CDR3 DNA sequence: TGCGCCAGCAGCCAAGAGTTACGGTACCACGAGGACTATGGCTACACCTTC. Amino acid sequence: CASSQELRYHEDYGYTF.

This clonotype was detected ten times or more. The chain uses TRBV12-3 or TRBV12-4 and TRBJ1-1; perhaps TRBD1 as D (5 bases). The CDR3 loop spans 13 amino acids. Trimming shortened V by 1 base and J by 5 bases, and 8 bases separated the two germline ends. The CDR3 protein is CASSLGGLTEAFF. The CDR3 nucleotides are TGTGCCAGCAGTTTAGGGGGCCTGACTGAAGCTTTCTTT.

This chain links TRBV6-5 with TRBJ1-2; D is perhaps TRBD1 (6 bases). Trimming removed 2 bases at V and 5 bases at J, with 15 bases between. This CDR3 spans 15 amino acids. CDR1 is MNHEY, CDR2 SVGAGI, per germline. CDR3 sequence reads: CASSYRTGNRYGYTF. DNA of the CDR3: TGTGCCAGCAGTTACCGTACAGGGAATAGATATGGCTACACCTTC.

This chain connects TRBV12-5 to TRBJ2-2; D unresolved. Trimming took off 5 bases at V and 0 bases at J, with 7 bases between the two ends. Germline CDR1 LGHNT, CDR2 FRNRAP. The CDR3 totals 14 residues. CDR3 nucleotides: TGTGCTAGTGGTCTCTGGACGAACACCGGGGAGCTGTTTTTT. Translating gives CASGLWTNTGELFF.

This clonotype was seen repeatedly, ten times or more. This rearrangement joins TRBV29-1 to TRBJ2-1, with TRBD1 matching 8 bases. This CDR3 region has 15 residues. CDR1 is SQVTM, CDR2 ANQGSEA, per germline. The ends lost 3 bases at V and 6 bases at J; junction bases unmatched: 10. The DNA of the CDR3 is TGCAGCGTTGATGGAAGAGACAGGGGTTTCAATGAGCAGTTCTTC. As protein: CSVDGRDRGFNEQFF.

In this sample, this clonotype turned up many times. The rearrangement uses TRBV7-9 and TRBJ2-4, with 7 bases aligning to TRBD1. With V trimmed by 4 bases and J by 5 bases, 5 bases remained unmatched. Per the germline V gene, CDR1 is SEHNR and CDR2 is FQNEAQ (reference sequence). CDR3 length: 14 amino acids. Written as DNA, the CDR3 is TGTGCCAGCAGCTCCGTAGGGACAGAAAACATTCAGTACTTC. It is translated as CASSSVGTENIQYF.

In this sample, this clonotype turned up many times. The rearrangement links TRBV5-4 to TRBJ2-3; 7 bases line up with TRBD1. This CDR3 has 16 residues. J was trimmed by 4 bases and V by 4 bases; bases with no gene match: 12. Germline CDR1 reads SGHNT; CDR2 reads YYREEE (reference sequence). The CDR3 sequence: CASSPPKRGRADTQYF. The CDR3 nucleotides read TGTGCCAGCAGCCCACCCAAGAGGGGGCGAGCAGATACGCAGTATTTT.

This clonotype was detected many times. The V and J genes are TRBV20-1 and TRBJ2-1; 8 nucleotides match TRBD2. The CDR3 totals 16 residues. Looked up from germline, CDR1 is DFQATT and CDR2 is SNEGSKA (reference sequence). V trimming: 1 base; J trimming: 7 bases; junction bases outside the gene matches: 12. Here the CDR3 reads CSARVFKAGAENEQFF. The CDR3 DNA reads TGCAGTGCTAGAGTTTTCAAAGCGGGAGCGGAAAATGAGCAGTTCTTC.

This clonotype was found many times. The CDR3 loop is CASSLQGTEAEAFF. CDR3 coding DNA: TGTGCCAGCAGCCTACAGGGGACGGAAGCTGAAGCTTTCTTT. The chain links TRBV12-3 or TRBV12-4 to TRBJ1-1; 7 bases are shared with TRBD1. The V segment lost 6 bases and the J segment 6 bases; nucleotides outside the gene matches: 10. CDR3 length equals 14 residues.

This clonotype was seen at least ten times. The rearrangement uses TRBV7-6 and TRBJ1-1; D is unclear. V was clipped by 2 bases and J by 4 bases, with 8 bases between them. The V gene's germline CDR1 is SGHVS and CDR2 FNYEAQ. This CDR3 region has 13 residues. CDR3 nucleotide sequence: TGTGCCAGCAGCTTAACCCTGATCACTGAAGCTTTCTTT. Translating gives CASSLTLITEAFF.

This chain links TRBV2 with TRBJ1-2; perhaps TRBD1 as D (5 bases). CDR3 length equals 14 residues. Germline V CDR1 and CDR2: SNHLY, FYNNEI. V was clipped by 6 bases and J by 8 bases, with 19 bases between them. The CDR3 nucleotides are TGTGCCAGCAGGGTGAGGGGCCTCCAATTGGGCTACACCTTC. Translating gives CASRVRGLQLGYTF.

This clonotype was observed a handful of times. This chain links TRBV9 with TRBJ2-3; D may be TRBD1 or TRBD2 (6 bases each). V lost 0 bases, J lost 4 bases, and 18 bases lay in between. Germline loops: CDR1 SGDLS, CDR2 YYNGEE. This CDR3 contains 17 residues. In DNA form, the CDR3 reads TGTGCCAGCAGCGTAGCCCCACGGGGGCGAGGGTCAGATACGCAGTATTTT. It yields the protein CASSVAPRGRGSDTQYF.

This clonotype was counted a few times. The chain links TRBV3-1 to TRBJ2-7; either TRBD1 or TRBD2 may fit D (5 bases each). Per the germline V gene, CDR1 is LGHDT and CDR2 is YNNKEL (reference sequence). The V end was cut by 4 bases, the J end by 0 bases, with 13 bases between. This CDR3 is 15 amino acids long. Written as DNA, the CDR3 is TGTGCCAGCAGCCGGCTCAGGGAGAGCTCCTACGAGCAGTACTTC. It is translated as CASSRLRESSYEQYF.

V usage is TRBV19 and J usage is TRBJ1-5; TRBD1 matches at 7 bases. CDR3 length equals 14 residues. Germline V gives CDR1 LNHDA, CDR2 SQIVND (reference sequence). After removal of 6 bases from V and 6 bases from J, the junction contained 8 bases not matched to a gene. CDR3 nucleotides: TGTGCCAGTAGATCGGGACAGCATCCTCAGCCCCAGCATTTT. Its protein product is CASRSGQHPQPQHF. Full variable domain (rest looked up from reference TRBV19 and TRBJ1-5): DGGITQSPKYLFRKEGQNVTLSCEQNLNHDAMYWYRQDPGQGLRLIYYSQIVNDFQKGDIAEGYSVSREKKESFPLTVTSAQKNPTAFYLCASRSGQHPQPQHFGDGTRLSIL.

This clonotype was found many times. The V and J genes are TRBV7-2 and TRBJ1-1, with D possibly matching TRBD1 (6 bases). V lost 5 bases to trimming and J lost 0 bases, with 13 bases between them. The CDR3 extends over 15 amino acids. Germline V lookup: CDR1 SGHTA, CDR2 FQGNSA. The CDR3 DNA follows: TGTGCCAGCAGCGCCCAGGGGAGAGTGAACACTGAAGCTTTCTTT. This codes for CASSAQGRVNTEAFF.

There are a few counts of this clonotype. This rearrangement joins TRBV12-3 or TRBV12-4 to TRBJ1-4; D is unresolved. Trimming removed 5 bases from V and 0 bases from J, with 10 bases in between. This CDR3 region has 15 residues. The CDR3 sequence is CASSAQSATNEKLFF. Here the CDR3 DNA reads TGTGCCAGCAGTGCGCAGAGTGCAACTAATGAAAAACTGTTTTTT.

In this sample, this clonotype turned up many times. The chain links TRBV7-3 to TRBJ1-6; the match to TRBD1 covers 7 bases. Unmatched junction bases numbered 4, after V lost 4 bases and J lost 7 bases. There are 14 residues in the CDR3. Germline assignment: CDR1 SGHTA and CDR2 FQGTGA. The CDR3 sequence: CASSSTGTNSPLHF. The CDR3 DNA reads TGTGCCAGCAGCTCGACAGGGACCAATTCACCCCTCCACTTT.

The gene calls are TRBV15 and TRBJ2-3; D could derive from TRBD1 or TRBD2 (5 bases each). Germline V gene data show CDR1 as LNHNV and CDR2 as YYDKDF (reference sequence). CDR3 length equals 16 residues. V was shortened by 1 base and J by 4 bases, with 15 bases between the two germline ends. The CDR3: CATSRGLLAGPDTQYF. CDR3 DNA: TGTGCCACCAGCAGAGGTCTCCTAGCAGGGCCAGATACGCAGTATTTT.

This chain joins TRBV29-1 and TRBJ2-1; 12 bases match TRBD1. The CDR3 loop spans 14 amino acids. V lost 6 bases to trimming and J lost 6 bases; unmatched junction nucleotides: 6. Germline values: CDR1 SQVTM, CDR2 ANQGSEA. CDR3: CSVAGQGALNEQFF. The CDR3 DNA reads as TGCAGCGTCGCGGGACAGGGGGCTCTCAATGAGCAGTTCTTC.

The chain has TRBV4-2 and TRBJ2-5; D unclear. This CDR3 region has 14 residues. Looked up from germline, CDR1 is LGHNA and CDR2 is YNFKEQ. V was trimmed by 0 bases and J by 2 bases, leaving 7 bases between them. The chain's CDR3 is CASSQEGLQETQYF. The CDR3 coding sequence is TGTGCCAGCAGCCAAGAGGGCTTGCAAGAGACCCAGTACTTC.

This clonotype was recorded at least ten times. This chain links TRBV12-3 or TRBV12-4 with TRBJ1-4; 10 bases agree with TRBD1. This CDR3 contains 15 residues. With 8 bases clipped from V and 3 bases from J, the junction kept 6 bases outside the gene matches. The CDR3 spells CASSGQGTANEKLFF. The CDR3 coding sequence is TGTGCCAGCTCGGGACAGGGGACGGCTAATGAAAAACTGTTTTTT.

This clonotype has only a few counts. The missing conserved phenylalanine or tryptophan at the end of this CDR3 makes a read error likely. This rearrangement joins TRBV24-1 to TRBJ2-7, with TRBD1 matching 10 bases. Trimming at V came to 4 bases and at J to 1 base, leaving 3 bases not matched to a gene. Germline V CDR1 and CDR2: KGHDR, SFDVKD. CDR3 length equals 15 residues. This CDR3 is CATSEGQGLSYEQYL. The CDR3 DNA reads TGTGCCACCAGTGAGGGACAGGGGCTATCCTACGAGCAGTACCTC.

The chain employs TRBV5-6 and TRBJ1-1, with a weak D call TRBD1 (5 bases). Per the germline V gene, CDR1 is SGHDT and CDR2 is YYEEEE. The CDR3 covers 13 residues. Trimming stripped 5 bases from V and 0 bases from J, with 8 bases between. The CDR3: CASRLQVNTEAFF. CDR3 nucleotide sequence: TGTGCCAGCAGGTTACAGGTGAACACTGAAGCTTTCTTT.

This clonotype showed up many times. This chain connects TRBV20-1 to TRBJ2-1; TRBD2 agrees at 7 bases. The V segment lost 3 bases and the J segment 12 bases; nucleotides outside the gene matches: 8. CDR1 DFQATT and CDR2 SNEGSKA come from the germline V gene (reference sequence). The CDR3 length is 12 residues. The CDR3 is CSASPSGEVQFF. CDR3 sequence (DNA): TGCAGTGCTAGTCCGAGCGGGGAGGTGCAGTTCTTC.

This clonotype turned up a few times. Here the CDR3 reads CASSPTAGAEQYF. As DNA, the CDR3 is TGTGCCAGCTCACCGACGGCAGGGGCCGAGCAGTACTTC. The V and J genes are TRBV18 and TRBJ2-7; D possibly corresponds to TRBD1 (6 bases). The CDR3 runs 13 residues. Germline assignment: CDR1 KGHSH and CDR2 LQKENI. Trimming took 3 bases from V and 6 from J, leaving 12 bases between them.